These 15 T cell receptor beta chains originate from one sample sequenced in a study of T cell changes during pregnancy in multiple sclerosis. Profiled with immunoSEQ multiplex PCR; TCRdb holds only in-frame clones, not every one. The sample contains more than 85,000 clones, 85% to 95% of which appear only once. Sequences were derived from peripheral blood, sampled after pregnancy. These receptors all stem from a female donor in good health, enrolled as a control in a pregnancy study.

The chain carries TRBV7-9 and TRBJ1-1, with TRBD1 as a possible D gene (5 bases). This CDR3 comprises 15 residues. V lost 1 base, J lost 6 bases, and 15 bases lay in between. Germline-derived CDR1 and CDR2 are SEHNR and FQNEAQ (reference sequence). CDR3 in amino acids: CASSLDLQANAEAFF. CDR3 bases: TGTGCCAGCAGCTTAGACCTACAGGCTAACGCTGAAGCTTTCTTT.

V usage is TRBV7-8 and J usage is TRBJ1-1, with D uncertain. CDR1 and CDR2 from the germline V gene are SGHVS and FQNEAQ. With 2 bases removed from V and 0 bases from J, the gap between germline ends came to 16 bases. The CDR3 runs 17 residues. CDR3 amino acids: CASSLPARWRMNTEAFF. The CDR3 nucleotides are TGTGCCAGCAGCTTACCCGCCAGATGGCGGATGAACACTGAAGCTTTCTTT.

The chain recombines TRBV6-1 with TRBJ2-7; 10 positions agree with TRBD2. Germline V CDR1 and CDR2: MNHNS, SASEGT. The CDR3 is 15 amino acids. V trimming: 2 bases; J trimming: 2 bases; junction bases outside the gene matches: 3. CDR3 in DNA: TGTGCCAGCAGTGAACTAGCGGGAGTAACCTACGAGCAGTACTTC. This sequence encodes CASSELAGVTYEQYF.

CDR3 amino acids: CASSQDRGASSYNEQFF. The DNA for the CDR3 is TGTGCCAGCAGCCAAGATCGGGGAGCGAGCTCCTACAATGAGCAGTTCTTC. The chain links TRBV14 to TRBJ2-1, with D possibly matching TRBD2 (5 bases). The CDR3 contains 17 residues. Germline values: CDR1 SGHDN, CDR2 FVKESK. Deletions cut 0 bases from V and 0 bases from J, with 12 bases between.

The chain employs TRBV20-1 and TRBJ2-7; 8 positions match TRBD2. The CDR3 has 11 amino acids. Looked up from germline, CDR1 is DFQATT and CDR2 is SNEGSKA (reference sequence). V dropped 4 bases and J dropped 12; count of bases not matched to a gene: 8. The CDR3 DNA follows: TGCAGTGCTACTACGCTAGCGGGTCTGTACTTC. It translates to CSATTLAGLYF.

The chain joins TRBV5-6 to TRBJ2-5, with TRBD1 matching over 9 bases. CDR1 and CDR2 (germline): SGHDT, YYEEEE. The V gene end was trimmed by 4 bases and the J gene end by 5 bases; junction bases not matched to a gene: 6. The CDR3 is 14 residues long. The CDR3 is CASSRGTGWETQYF. The CDR3 DNA sequence: TGTGCCAGCAGCCGGGGGACAGGGTGGGAGACCCAGTACTTC. The complete variable domain, with remaining parts taken from reference TRBV5-6 and TRBJ2-5, reads DAGVTQSPTHLIKTRGQQVTLRCSPKSGHDTVSWYQQALGQGPQFIFQYYEEEERQRGNFPDRFSGHQFPNYSSELNVNALLLGDSALYLCASSRGTGWETQYFGPGTRLLVL.

This chain uses TRBV4-1 with TRBJ2-1, with TRBD2 matching over 8 bases. V was clipped by 0 bases and J by 2 bases; unmatched bases: 6. The CDR3 is 17 residues long. The germline V gene encodes CDR1 MGHRA and CDR2 YSYEKL. CDR3 region: CASSQEDVAGTYNEQFF. Here the CDR3 DNA reads TGCGCCAGCAGCCAAGAAGACGTAGCGGGGACCTACAATGAGCAGTTCTTC.

V gene TRBV6-5 combines with J gene TRBJ2-2; the D gene is possibly TRBD2 (5 bases). This CDR3 comprises 15 residues. Trimming took off 2 bases at V and 3 bases at J, with 10 bases between the two ends. The germline V gene encodes CDR1 MNHEY and CDR2 SVGAGI. In nucleotides, the CDR3 is TGTGCCAGCAGTTACGGGAGAGGAGACACCGGGGAGCTGTTTTTT. Translating it yields CASSYGRGDTGELFF.

The V and J genes are TRBV5-5 and TRBJ2-2; 11 bases are a match to TRBD2. CDR1 is SGHKS and CDR2 is YYEKEE in the germline V gene (reference sequence). This CDR3 region has 16 residues. The J segment lost 6 bases and the V segment lost 4 bases, leaving 8 bases of the junction unmatched. CDR3 in DNA: TGTGCCAGCAGCGCCGGGACTAGCGGATTCCCCGGGGAGCTGTTTTTT. This translates into CASSAGTSGFPGELFF.

The chain has TRBV19 and TRBJ2-3, with TRBD2 matching 7 bases. Germline V lookup: CDR1 LNHDA, CDR2 SQIVND (reference sequence). The CDR3 has 13 amino acids. The ends lost 9 bases at V and 2 bases at J; junction bases unmatched: 5. The CDR3 loop is CASQAGPTDTQYF. The CDR3 coding sequence is TGTGCCAGCCAAGCGGGACCCACAGATACGCAGTATTTT.

The V gene is TRBV4-1, the J gene TRBJ2-5; D is possibly TRBD1 (5 bases). The CDR3 is 11 residues long. Trimming removed 11 bases at V and 2 bases at J, with 9 bases between. The germline V gene encodes CDR1 MGHRA and CDR2 YSYEKL. The CDR3 here is CASQGQETQYF. The CDR3 DNA sequence: TGCGCCTCTCAGGGTCAAGAGACCCAGTACTTC.

V is TRBV10-3 and J is TRBJ1-2; no reliable D call. Deletions cut 0 bases from V and 3 bases from J, with 5 bases between. Germline CDR1 ENHRY, CDR2 SYGVKD. This CDR3 spans 13 amino acids. CDR3 sequence (DNA): TGTGCCATCAGTGAGTCGCAGGACTATGGCTACACCTTC. Translating it yields CAISESQDYGYTF.

Written as DNA, the CDR3 is TGTGCCAGCAGCTTTCTGGGCAGGGAGGGCAATCAGCCCCAGCATTTT. Encoded protein: CASSFLGREGNQPQHF. J is TRBJ1-5 and V is TRBV5-5; D is possibly TRBD1 (5 bases). The CDR3 has 16 amino acids. The germline gives CDR1 SGHKS, CDR2 YYEKEE (reference sequence). The germline V and J ends were trimmed by 2 bases and 2 bases, with 14 bases remaining between them.

The chain recombines TRBV18 with TRBJ2-1; tentatively, D is TRBD2 (5 bases). V lost 6 bases and J 10 bases, leaving 22 bases between the germline ends. There are 15 residues in the CDR3. The germline V gene encodes CDR1 KGHSH and CDR2 LQKENI. The CDR3 bases are TGTGCCAGCTCCCGAACCTGGAAAGTCGGGGAAGAGCAGTTCTTC. Encoded protein: CASSRTWKVGEEQFF. The whole variable domain, remainder taken from reference TRBV18 and TRBJ2-1, is NAGVMQNPRHLVRRRGQEARLRCSPMKGHSHVYWYRQLPEEGLKFMVYLQKENIIDESGMPKERFSAEFPKEGPSILRIQQVVRGDSAAYFCASSRTWKVGEEQFFGPGTRLTVL.

This clone came up once. The chain couples TRBV7-9 to TRBJ1-1, with 8 positions matching TRBD1. The CDR3 has 14 amino acids. V shed 5 bases, J shed 3 bases, and the junction held 5 bases outside the gene matches. Per germline, CDR1 SEHNR and CDR2 FQNEAQ (reference sequence). This CDR3 reads CASSLYRGDTEAFF. The CDR3 region has the DNA TGTGCCAGCAGCCTATACAGGGGGGACACTGAAGCTTTCTTT.